This T cell receptor beta chain was obtained from a study of vaccination effects on CD4 cells after COVID-19 (dated by TCRdb to between 2021 and 2024). The study in broad terms: Post-vaccine samples across the study were collected a median of 72 days after the second dose, with a range of 14 to 241. SARS-CoV-2 spike-specific CD4+ TCR repertoires were compared before and after mRNA vaccination in COVID-19 convalescent patients and in infection-naive vaccine recipients. Cultures from other donors in the study were sequenced using the Oncomine TCR Beta short-read assay on an Illumina iSeq 100. Altogether, roughly 10 COVID-19 convalescent patients and several SARS-CoV-2-naive healthy vaccine recipients made up the full study. Broad study findings and their caveats: In healthy vaccine recipients, vaccine-induced clones were almost all SARS-CoV-2 mono-reactive, with only 1 of 255 being cross-reactive with common cold coronaviruses. Clones induced by infection and clones induced by vaccination both contracted markedly at late timepoints after vaccination, which fits with T cell responses waning over time. The study was limited by a small number of convalescent patients, and early post-infection timepoints were lacking.

V and J are truncated by 3 bases and 7 bases respectively, leaving an intervening sequence of 6 bases. CDR1 SGHAT and CDR2 FQNNGV are derived from the germline V gene. The CDR3 contains 11 residues, cysteine and phenylalanine counted. The read is trimmed to its CDR3 DNA, 33 bases read in frame from base 1. To identify antigen-specific CD4+ T cell clonotypes by their expansion, the ViraFEST assay first stimulated PBMC with viral peptide pools and then applied TCR sequencing. After around 10 days of culture, CD4+ T cells were isolated with the EasySep CD4+ T cell isolation kit. Two doses of either the BNT162b2 or the mRNA-1273 mRNA SARS-CoV-2 vaccine were administered to participants. The absence of prior SARS-CoV-2 infection in healthy vaccine recipients was confirmed by negative nucleocapsid antibodies before and after vaccination. Two million PBMC per well were cultured in IMDM with roughly 5% human AB serum, 10 IU/ml IL-2 and gentamicin, plus 10 ug/ml peptides. On days 3 and 7, half of the culture medium was replaced with fresh IL-2-containing medium. Each peptide stimulation condition was cultured in triplicate wells unless otherwise noted. Using Ficoll-Paque Plus gradient centrifugation, PBMC were separated from whole blood and then either used fresh or cryopreserved at -140C. The overlapping peptide pools covered the spike proteins of SARS-CoV-2 as well as those of the common cold coronaviruses HCoV-NL63, HCoV-OC43 and HCoV-229E. The QIAamp micro DNA kit was used to extract genomic DNA from the cultured CD4+ T cells.

Libraries were made using the immunoSEQ multiplex PCR assay. DNA from the CD4+ T cells that had been cultured and isolated underwent TCR beta CDR3 sequencing. On the authors' methods: The analysis removed non-productive TCR sequences, trimmed reads to the CDR3 region, and retained only CDR3s that were 7 or more amino acids long. The MANAFEST web app was used to identify antigen-specific clonotypes by comparing expansion in peptide wells with expansion in reference cultures. For clones to be considered positive, expansion at FDR<0.05 versus reference and all other wells, an odds ratio above 5, and a frequency above 0.1% in two replicate wells were required. Cross-reactive clonotypes were defined as significantly expanded in SARS-CoV-2 spike wells and in at least one common cold coronavirus spike condition. Levenshtein distance calculated with the stringdist R package was used to assess CDR3 similarity, and unrooted trees were constructed with ape in R 3.6.1. Sourced from immuneACCESS, this table was stored by TCRdb with only in-frame sequences that have V and J called. A share of the clones is absent; for the studies checked, an unresolved V gene accounts for under half, and the remainder has no known explanation. Clonal size and the V and J genes are those of that table, whereas D and trimming came from the DNA. This sample lists around 30,000 clones; 60% to 75% were detected once. Clones ranked in the top ten supply 17% of the sample.

A note on this clone: Its antigen remains unidentified. Per-base qualities were not stored, and no clone one base away is much larger.

Sequencing was performed on CD4+ T cells from PBMCs cultured with HCoV-OC43 spike peptides, taken after COVID-19 vaccination. The cell subset or site label, read with the paper, signifies: HCoV-OC43 spike overlapping peptide pool stimulation. The receptor was isolated from a human donor who received a COVID-19 vaccine. The receptor chain draws on TRBV11-2 and TRBJ1-2, with the D gene not confidently named. In nucleotide form, the sequence is TGTGCCAGCAGCTTCGGTTTTGGCTACACCTTC. Its protein is CASSFGFGYTF.